A single sample gave rise to the 4 T cell receptor beta chains below, sequenced in a study of vaccination and CD4 T cells after COVID-19. Antigen specificity for these receptors is unknown. The time point denotes: late sampling 161 to 241 days after vaccination in a few convalescent patients. Sample treatment: roughly nine-day PBMC culture with coronavirus spike peptide pools or control peptides (ViraFEST assay). Scientists ran DNA taken from cultured CD4+ T cells through the Oncomine TCR Beta short-read assay for sequencing. TCRdb passed the PCR reads through MiXCR, listing each CDR3 protein once. The sample lists 20,000 to 25,000 distinct CDR3 sequences, 30% to 35% occurring once. Sequencing used CD4+ T cells from blood, cultured in vitro, obtained about 7 months after SARS-CoV-2 vaccination. Every receptor here comes from a human donor who had recovered from COVID-19.

The chain employs TRBV7-2 and TRBJ1-2; 9 bases are shared with TRBD1. Trimming removed 5 bases from V and 5 bases from J; junction bases left unmatched: 9. This CDR3 region has 15 residues. Per germline, CDR1 SGHTA and CDR2 FQGNSA. Written as DNA, the CDR3 is TGTGCCAGCAGCACGGGACAGGGAGGTTTATATGGCTACACCTTC. As protein: CASSTGQGGLYGYTF.

This clonotype was counted between two and nine times. This sequence joins TRBV6-1 and TRBJ2-7; no reliable D call. The CDR3 spans 14 residues. V was cut by 5 bases and J by 1 base, with 12 bases left in between. Germline V gene lookup returns CDR1 MNHNS and CDR2 SASEGT. As DNA, the CDR3 is TGTGCCAGCAGTCTGCATTTGGAGTCCTACGAGCAGTACTTC. Translated: CASSLHLESYEQYF.

Written as DNA, the CDR3 is TGTGCCAGTAGTGTGACCCCTGCTGGGGCCAACGTCCTGACTTTC. Protein sequence: CASSVTPAGANVLTF. The J gene is TRBJ2-6, the V gene TRBV19; the D is unclear. The CDR3 runs 15 residues. CDR1 is LNHDA and CDR2 is SQIVND in the germline V gene (reference sequence). Trimming removed 5 bases from V and 2 bases from J, with 10 bases in between.

The rearrangement uses TRBV5-1 and TRBJ1-2, with D possibly TRBD1 on 5 matching bases. Between the trimmed V and J ends, which lost 0 bases and 3 bases, there was a span of 9 bases. CDR1 and CDR2 (germline): SGHRS, YFSETQ. This CDR3 is 14 amino acids long. CDR3: CASSLVRGDYGYTF. The DNA of the CDR3 is TGCGCCAGCAGCTTGGTCCGGGGGGACTATGGCTACACCTTC.